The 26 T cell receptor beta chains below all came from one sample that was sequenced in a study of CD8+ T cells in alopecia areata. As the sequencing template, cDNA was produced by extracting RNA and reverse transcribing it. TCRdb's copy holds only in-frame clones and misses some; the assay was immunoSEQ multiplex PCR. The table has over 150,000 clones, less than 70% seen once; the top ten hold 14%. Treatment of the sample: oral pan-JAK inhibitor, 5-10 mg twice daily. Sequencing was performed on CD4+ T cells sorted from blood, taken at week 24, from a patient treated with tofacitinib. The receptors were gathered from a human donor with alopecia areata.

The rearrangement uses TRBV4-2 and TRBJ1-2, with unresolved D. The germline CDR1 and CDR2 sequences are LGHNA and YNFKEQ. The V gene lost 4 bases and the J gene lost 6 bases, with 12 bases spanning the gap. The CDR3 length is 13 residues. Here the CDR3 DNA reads TGTGCCAGCAGCCTTCAAGGCCGTGATGGCTACACCTTC. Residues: CASSLQGRDGYTF.

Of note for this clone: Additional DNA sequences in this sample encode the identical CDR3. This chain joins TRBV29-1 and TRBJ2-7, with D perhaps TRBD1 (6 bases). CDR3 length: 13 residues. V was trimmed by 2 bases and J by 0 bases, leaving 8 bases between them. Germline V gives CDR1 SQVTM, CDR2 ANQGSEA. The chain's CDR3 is CSVERDNSYEQYF. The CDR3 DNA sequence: TGCAGCGTTGAACGGGACAACTCCTACGAGCAGTACTTC.

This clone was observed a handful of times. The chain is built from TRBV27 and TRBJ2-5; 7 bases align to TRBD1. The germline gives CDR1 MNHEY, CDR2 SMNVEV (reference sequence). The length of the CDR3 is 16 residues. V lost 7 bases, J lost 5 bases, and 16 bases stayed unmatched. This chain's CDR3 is CASTPLGQLTQETQYF. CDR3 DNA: TGTGCCAGCACTCCATTGGGACAGCTAACTCAGGAGACCCAGTACTTC.

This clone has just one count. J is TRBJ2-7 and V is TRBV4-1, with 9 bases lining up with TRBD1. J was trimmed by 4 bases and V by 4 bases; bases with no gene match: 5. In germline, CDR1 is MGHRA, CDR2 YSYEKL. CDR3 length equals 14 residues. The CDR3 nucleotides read TGCGCCAGCAGCCCCCGGGACAGGGCTTACGAGCAGTACTTC. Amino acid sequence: CASSPRDRAYEQYF.

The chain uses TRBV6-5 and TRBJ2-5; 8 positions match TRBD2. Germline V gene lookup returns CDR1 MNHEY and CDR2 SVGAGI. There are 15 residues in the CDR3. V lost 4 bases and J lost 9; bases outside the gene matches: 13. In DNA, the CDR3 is TGTGCCAGCAGTTCGGGACTAGACACCGGAGGGGCCCAGTACTTC. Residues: CASSSGLDTGGAQYF.

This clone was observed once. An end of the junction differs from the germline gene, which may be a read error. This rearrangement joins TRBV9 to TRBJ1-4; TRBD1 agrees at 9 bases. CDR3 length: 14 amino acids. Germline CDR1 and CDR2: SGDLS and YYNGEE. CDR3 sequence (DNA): TGTGCCAGCAGCAGGGGACAGGGATCAGGGAAACTGTTTTTC. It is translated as CASSRGQGSGKLFF.

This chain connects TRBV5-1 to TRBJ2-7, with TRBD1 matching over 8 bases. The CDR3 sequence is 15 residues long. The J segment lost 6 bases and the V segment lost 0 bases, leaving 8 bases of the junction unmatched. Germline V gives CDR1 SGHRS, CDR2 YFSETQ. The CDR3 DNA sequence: TGCGCCAGCAGCTTGGCGGACAGGGTTCTGGGCGAGCAGTACTTC. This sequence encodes CASSLADRVLGEQYF.

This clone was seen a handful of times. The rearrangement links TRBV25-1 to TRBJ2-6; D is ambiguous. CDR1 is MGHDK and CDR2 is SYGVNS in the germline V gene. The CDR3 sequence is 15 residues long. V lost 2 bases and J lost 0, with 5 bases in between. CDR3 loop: CASSELSSGANVLTF. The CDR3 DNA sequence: TGTGCCAGCAGTGAACTTAGCTCTGGGGCCAACGTCCTGACTTTC. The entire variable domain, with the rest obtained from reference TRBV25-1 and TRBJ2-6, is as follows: EADIYQTPRYLVIGTGKKITLECSQTMGHDKMYWYQQDPGMELHLIHYSYGVNSTEKGDLSSESTVSRIRTEHFPLTLESARPSHTSQYLCASSELSSGANVLTFGAGSRLTVL.

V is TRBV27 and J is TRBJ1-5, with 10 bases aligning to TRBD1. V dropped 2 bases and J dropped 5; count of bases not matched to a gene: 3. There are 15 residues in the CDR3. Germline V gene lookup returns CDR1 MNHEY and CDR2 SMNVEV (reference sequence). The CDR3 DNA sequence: TGTGCCAGCAGTTTAAGCGGGACAGGGGATCAGCCCCAGCATTTT. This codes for CASSLSGTGDQPQHF.

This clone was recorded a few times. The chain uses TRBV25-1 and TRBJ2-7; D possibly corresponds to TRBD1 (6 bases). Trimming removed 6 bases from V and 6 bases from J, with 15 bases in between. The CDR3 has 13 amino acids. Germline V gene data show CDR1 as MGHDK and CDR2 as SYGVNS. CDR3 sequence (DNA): TGTGCCAGCAGAGAACAGGGAATCGGCGAGCAGTACTTC. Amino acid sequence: CASREQGIGEQYF.

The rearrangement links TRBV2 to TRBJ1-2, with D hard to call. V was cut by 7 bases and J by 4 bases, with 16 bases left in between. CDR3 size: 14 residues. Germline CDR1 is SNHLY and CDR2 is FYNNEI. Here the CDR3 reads CASNQVVTSYGYTF. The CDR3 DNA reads TGTGCCAGCAATCAGGTCGTGACCTCCTATGGCTACACCTTC. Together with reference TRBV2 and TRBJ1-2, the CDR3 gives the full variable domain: EPEVTQTPSHQVTQMGQEVILRCVPISNHLYFYWYRQILGQKVEFLVSFYNNEISEKSEIFDDQFSVERPDGSNFTLKIRSTKLEDSAMYFCASNQVVTSYGYTFGSGTRLTVV.

The CDR3 loop is CASRKGETEAFF. The CDR3 region has the DNA TGTGCCAGCAGAAAAGGGGAAACTGAAGCTTTCTTT. The rearrangement joins TRBV2 to TRBJ1-1, with a possible D match to TRBD1 (5 bases). From germline, CDR1 is SNHLY and CDR2 FYNNEI. With 6 bases removed from V and 5 bases from J, the gap between germline ends came to 10 bases. The CDR3 has 12 residues. Full variable domain (remainder filled in from reference TRBV2 and TRBJ1-1): EPEVTQTPSHQVTQMGQEVILRCVPISNHLYFYWYRQILGQKVEFLVSFYNNEISEKSEIFDDQFSVERPDGSNFTLKIRSTKLEDSAMYFCASRKGETEAFFGQGTRLTVV.

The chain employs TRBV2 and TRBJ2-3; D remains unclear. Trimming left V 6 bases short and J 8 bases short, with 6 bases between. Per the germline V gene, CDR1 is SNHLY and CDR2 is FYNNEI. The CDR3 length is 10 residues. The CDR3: CASSLATQYF. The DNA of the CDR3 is TGTGCCAGCAGCTTGGCTACGCAGTATTTT.

CDR3 sequence: CASVRAGEAFF. CDR3 bases: TGTGCCAGCGTCCGGGCGGGGGAAGCTTTCTTT. The chain is built from TRBV25-1 and TRBJ1-1, with D uncertain. The germline gives CDR1 MGHDK, CDR2 SYGVNS. CDR3 length: 11 amino acids. Trimming left V 8 bases short and J 8 bases short, with 12 bases between. Based on the CDR3 plus reference TRBV25-1 and TRBJ1-1, the full variable domain is EADIYQTPRYLVIGTGKKITLECSQTMGHDKMYWYQQDPGMELHLIHYSYGVNSTEKGDLSSESTVSRIRTEHFPLTLESARPSHTSQYLCASVRAGEAFFGQGTRLTVV.

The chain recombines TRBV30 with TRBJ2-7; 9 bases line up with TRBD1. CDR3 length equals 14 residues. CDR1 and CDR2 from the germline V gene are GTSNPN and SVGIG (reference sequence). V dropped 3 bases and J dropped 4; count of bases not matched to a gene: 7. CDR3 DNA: TGTGCCTGGAGGGTGACAGGGGGTCGGTACGAGCAGTACTTC. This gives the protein CAWRVTGGRYEQYF.

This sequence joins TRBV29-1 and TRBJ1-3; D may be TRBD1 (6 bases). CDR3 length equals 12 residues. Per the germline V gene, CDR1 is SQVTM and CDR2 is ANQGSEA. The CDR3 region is CGGADSGNTIYF. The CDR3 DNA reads TGCGGGGGCGCAGACTCTGGAAACACCATATATTTT.

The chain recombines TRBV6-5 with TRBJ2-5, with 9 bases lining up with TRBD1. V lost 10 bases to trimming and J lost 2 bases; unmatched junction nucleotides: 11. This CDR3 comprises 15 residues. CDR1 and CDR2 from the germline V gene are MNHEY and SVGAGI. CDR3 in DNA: TGTGCCATCTCTCCCTTGGGACAGGGACAAGAGACCCAGTACTTC. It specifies CAISPLGQGQETQYF.

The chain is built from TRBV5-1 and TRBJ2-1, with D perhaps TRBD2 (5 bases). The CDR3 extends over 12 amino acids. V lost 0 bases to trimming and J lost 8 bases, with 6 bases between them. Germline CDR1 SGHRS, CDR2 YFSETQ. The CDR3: CASSLEEDEQFF. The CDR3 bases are TGCGCCAGCAGCTTGGAGGAGGATGAGCAGTTCTTC.

CDR3 sequence (DNA): TGTGCCAGCAGCTCAGGGGACTACGAGCAGTACTTC. It is translated as CASSSGDYEQYF. The chain couples TRBV5-7 to TRBJ2-7, with D tentatively TRBD1 (6 bases). TRBV5-7 is annotated as an ORF whose role is uncertain. Trimming removed 3 bases at V and 3 bases at J, with 7 bases between. This CDR3 spans 12 amino acids.

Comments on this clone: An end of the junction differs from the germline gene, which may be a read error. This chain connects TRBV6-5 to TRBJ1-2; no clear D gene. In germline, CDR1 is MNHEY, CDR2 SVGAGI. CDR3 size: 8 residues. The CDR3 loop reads CASSPESF. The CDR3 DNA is TGTGCCAGCAGTCCAGAGTCTTTC.

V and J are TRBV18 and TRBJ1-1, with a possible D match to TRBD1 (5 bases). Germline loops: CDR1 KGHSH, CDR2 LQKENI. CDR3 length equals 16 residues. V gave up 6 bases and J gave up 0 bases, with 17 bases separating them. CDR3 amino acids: CASSRGQRIVNTEAFF. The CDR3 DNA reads TGTGCCAGCTCTCGGGGCCAACGGATAGTGAACACTGAAGCTTTCTTT.

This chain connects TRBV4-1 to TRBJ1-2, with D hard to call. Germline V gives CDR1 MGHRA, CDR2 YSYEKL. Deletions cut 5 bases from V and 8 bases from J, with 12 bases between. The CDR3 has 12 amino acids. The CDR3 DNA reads TGCGCCAGCAGCTTCGTGGCGGACGGCTACACCTTC. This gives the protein CASSFVADGYTF.

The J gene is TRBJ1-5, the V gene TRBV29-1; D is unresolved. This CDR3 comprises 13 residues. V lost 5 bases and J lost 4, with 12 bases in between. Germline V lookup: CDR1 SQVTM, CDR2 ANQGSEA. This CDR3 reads CSVLEQLNQPQHF. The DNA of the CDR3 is TGCAGCGTTTTGGAACAGTTGAATCAGCCCCAGCATTTT.

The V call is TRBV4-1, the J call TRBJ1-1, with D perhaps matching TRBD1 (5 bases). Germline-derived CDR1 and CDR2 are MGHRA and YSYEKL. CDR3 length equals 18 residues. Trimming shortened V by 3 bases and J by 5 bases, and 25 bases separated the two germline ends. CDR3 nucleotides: TGCGCCAGCAGCCAGGGAGTATCTGTTGGCAGGGTGATTACTGAAGCTTTCTTT. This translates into CASSQGVSVGRVITEAFF.

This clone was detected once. CDR3: CASSLSAGAYEQYF. DNA of the CDR3: TGTGCCAGCAGCTTATCTGCGGGGGCCTACGAGCAGTACTTC. The gene calls are TRBV7-9 and TRBJ2-7, with 7 positions matching TRBD2. In germline, CDR1 is SEHNR, CDR2 FQNEAQ (reference sequence). Trimming at V came to 2 bases and at J to 2 bases, leaving 3 bases not matched to a gene. CDR3 size: 14 residues.

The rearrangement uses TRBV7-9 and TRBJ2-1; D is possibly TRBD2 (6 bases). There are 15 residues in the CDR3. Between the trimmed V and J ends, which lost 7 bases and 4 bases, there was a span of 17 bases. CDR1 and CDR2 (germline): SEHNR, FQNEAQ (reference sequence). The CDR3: CASTLLREAYNEQFF. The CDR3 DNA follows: TGTGCCAGCACCCTACTTAGGGAGGCATACAATGAGCAGTTCTTC.